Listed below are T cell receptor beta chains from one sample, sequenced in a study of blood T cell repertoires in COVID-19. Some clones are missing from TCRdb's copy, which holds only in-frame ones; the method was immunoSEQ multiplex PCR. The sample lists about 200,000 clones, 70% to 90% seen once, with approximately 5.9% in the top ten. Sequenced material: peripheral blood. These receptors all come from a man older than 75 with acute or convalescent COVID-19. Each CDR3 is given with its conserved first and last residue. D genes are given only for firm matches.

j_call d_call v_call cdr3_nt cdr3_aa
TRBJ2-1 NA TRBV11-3 TGTGCCAGCAGCTTAAAGATAGTTCGTGCGCCCTACAATGAGCAGTTCTTC CASSLKIVRAPYNEQFF
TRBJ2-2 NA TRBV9 TGTGCCAGCAGCGTCTTGCAGGGCGGCGGGGAGCTGTTTTTT CASSVLQGGGELFF
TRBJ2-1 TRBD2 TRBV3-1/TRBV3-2 TGTGCCAGCAGCCCAAGTGGCGGGAGTCGGAGTGAGCAGTTCTTC CASSPSGGSRSEQFF
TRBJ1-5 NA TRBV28 TGTGCCAGCAGAAAGCCCACAGGGACAAATCAGCCCCAGCATTTT CASRKPTGTNQPQHF
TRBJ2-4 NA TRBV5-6 TGTGCCAGCAGCTTTCGACAGAGAGAAAACATTCAGTACTTC CASSFRQRENIQYF
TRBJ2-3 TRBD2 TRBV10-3 TGTGCCATCTCAAGCCGGATCTTAGCGGGAAGCACAGATACGCAGTATTTT CAISSRILAGSTDTQYF
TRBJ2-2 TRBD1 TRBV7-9 TGTGCCAGCAGCCTTCGGGGACAGATCACCGGGGAGCTGTTTTTT CASSLRGQITGELFF
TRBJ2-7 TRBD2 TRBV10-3 TGTGCCATAAATGGCGGGAGCCCGAACGAGCAGTACTTC CAINGGSPNEQYF
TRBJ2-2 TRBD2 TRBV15 TGTGCCACCAGCAGAGGTCTAAAGAGTCTTTTTAGCGGGGGCAACACCGGGGAGCTGTTTTTT CATSRGLKSLFSGGNTGELFF
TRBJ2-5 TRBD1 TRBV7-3 TGTGCCAGCAGCCCGGGACAGATGGAGACCCAGTACTTC CASSPGQMETQYF
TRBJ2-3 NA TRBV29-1 TGCAGCGGAATCAGGTTCTATAGCACAGATACGCAGTATTTT CSGIRFYSTDTQYF
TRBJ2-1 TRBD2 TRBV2 TGTGCCAGTCTTGGGACTAGCGGAGATGAATACTCCTACAATGAGCAGTTCTTC CASLGTSGDEYSYNEQFF